This T cell receptor (beta chain) was identified in a study of monozygotic twins with inflammatory bowel disease. General study points: Extra variability in the repertoires of patients may have come from differing immunosuppressive treatments.

Comments on this clonotype: Its antigen is currently unknown.

Each UMI, carrying a 6-nucleotide sample barcode, came from template switching. TCRdb re-called the 5' RACE reads and shows each CDR3 protein once, DNA omitted. This table lists approximately 150,000 distinct CDR3 sequences. The receptor's source is a human donor with ulcerative colitis or Crohn's disease, or a healthy co-twin of an affected twin (not recorded which). Sequences were obtained from blood.

The CDR3 sequence: CASSHHDSPSSGNTIYF. The rearrangement links TRBV14 to TRBJ1-3; no DNA is available, so the TRBD1 call from TCRdb remains unchecked. Per the germline V gene, CDR1 is SGHDN and CDR2 is FVKESK. This CDR3 has 17 residues. The full variable domain, its missing parts supplied by reference TRBV14 and TRBJ1-3, is EAGVTQFPSHSVIEKGQTVTLRCDPISGHDNLYWYRRVMGKEIKFLLHFVKESKQDESGMPNNRFLAERTGGTYSTLKVQPAELEDSGVYFCASSHHDSPSSGNTIYFGEGSWLTVV.